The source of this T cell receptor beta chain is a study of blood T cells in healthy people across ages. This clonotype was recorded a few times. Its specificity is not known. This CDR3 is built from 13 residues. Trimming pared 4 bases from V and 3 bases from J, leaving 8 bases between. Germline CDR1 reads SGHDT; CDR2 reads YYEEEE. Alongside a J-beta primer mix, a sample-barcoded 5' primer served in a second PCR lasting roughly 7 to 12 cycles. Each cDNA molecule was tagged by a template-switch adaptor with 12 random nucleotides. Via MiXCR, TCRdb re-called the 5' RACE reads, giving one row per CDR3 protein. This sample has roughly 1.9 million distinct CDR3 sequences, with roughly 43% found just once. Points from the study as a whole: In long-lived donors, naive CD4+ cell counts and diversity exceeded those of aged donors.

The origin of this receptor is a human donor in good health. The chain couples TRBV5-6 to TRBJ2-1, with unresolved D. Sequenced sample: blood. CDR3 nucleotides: TGTGCCAGCAGCCTCCCGATCTACAATGAGCAGTTCTTC. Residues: CASSLPIYNEQFF.